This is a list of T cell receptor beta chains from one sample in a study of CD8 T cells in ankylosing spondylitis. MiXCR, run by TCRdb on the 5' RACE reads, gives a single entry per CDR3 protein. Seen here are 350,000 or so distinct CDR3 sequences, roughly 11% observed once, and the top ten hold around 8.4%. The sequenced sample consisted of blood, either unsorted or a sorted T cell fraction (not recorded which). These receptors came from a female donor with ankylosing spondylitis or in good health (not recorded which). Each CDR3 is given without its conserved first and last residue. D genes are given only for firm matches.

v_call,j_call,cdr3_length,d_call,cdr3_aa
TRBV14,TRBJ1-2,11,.,ASSHRTPYGYT
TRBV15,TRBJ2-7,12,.,ATSRDRGPYEQY
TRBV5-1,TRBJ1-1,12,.,ASSFGQTQPQAF
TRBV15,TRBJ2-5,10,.,ATSKEGETQY
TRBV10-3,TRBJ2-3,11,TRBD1,AINRDSPDTQY
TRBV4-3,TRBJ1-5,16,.,ASSQDRKGGRSNQPQH
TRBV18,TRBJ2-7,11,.,ASSPGSSYEQY
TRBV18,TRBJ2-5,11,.,ASSPPMRETQY
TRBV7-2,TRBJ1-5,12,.,ASSPAVGVQPQH
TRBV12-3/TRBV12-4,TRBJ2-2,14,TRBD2,ASSPSGRVGAGELF
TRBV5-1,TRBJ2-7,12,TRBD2,ASSFGGAIYEQY
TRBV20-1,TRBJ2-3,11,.,SAHGRGTDTQY
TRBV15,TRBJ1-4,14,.,ATSRDQGRSNEKLF
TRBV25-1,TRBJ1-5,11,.,ASSEGDLRPQH
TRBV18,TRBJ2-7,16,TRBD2,ASSPLTGTSGGSYEQY
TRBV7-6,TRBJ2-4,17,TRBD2,ASSLKVAGYPGAKNIQY
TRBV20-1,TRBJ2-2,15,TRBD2,CARDRSTSGVGGELF
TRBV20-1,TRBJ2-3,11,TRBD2,SAMTSVTDTQY
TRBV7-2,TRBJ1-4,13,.,ASSLIPHSSEKLF
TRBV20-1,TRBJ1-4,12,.,SAKRSREGEKLF
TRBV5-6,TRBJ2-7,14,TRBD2,ASSFGLAGNSYEQY
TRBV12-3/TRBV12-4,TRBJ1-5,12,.,ASTISGGNQPQH
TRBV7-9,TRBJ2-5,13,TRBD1,ASTLRDRGRETQY
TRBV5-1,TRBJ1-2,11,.,ATRGRPDYGYT
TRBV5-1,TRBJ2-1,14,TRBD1,ASSSRTGQADNEQF
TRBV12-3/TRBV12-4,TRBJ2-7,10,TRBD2,ASSLGGNEQN
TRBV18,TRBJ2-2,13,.,ASSPLDRLTGELF
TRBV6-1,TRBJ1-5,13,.,ASSPGQGTYQPQH
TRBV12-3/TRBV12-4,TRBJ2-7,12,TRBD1,ASTPTGGLFEQY
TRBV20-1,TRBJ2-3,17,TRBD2,SATTLLAGGLRGTDTQY
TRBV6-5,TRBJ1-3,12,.,ASSYSGYGNTIY
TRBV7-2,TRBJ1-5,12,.,ASSLVDGNQPQH
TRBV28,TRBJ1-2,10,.,ASQAGYYGYT
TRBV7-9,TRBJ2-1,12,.,ASSLTGEYNEQF
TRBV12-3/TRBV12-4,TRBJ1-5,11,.,ASSNQGYQPQH
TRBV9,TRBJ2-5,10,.,ASSVGVETQY
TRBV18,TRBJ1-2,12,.,ASSPRQTNYGYT
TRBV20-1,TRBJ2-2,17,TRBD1,SARKIGQGGGWWTGELF
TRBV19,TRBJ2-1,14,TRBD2,ASSSKAGGPWNEQF
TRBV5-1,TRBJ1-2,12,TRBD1,ASSLEGTVDGYT
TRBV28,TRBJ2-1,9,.,ASTSRYEQF
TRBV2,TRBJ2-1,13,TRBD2,ASSNGRSGGNEQF
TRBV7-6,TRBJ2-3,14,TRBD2,ASSLVASGRTDTQY
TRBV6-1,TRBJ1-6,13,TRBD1,ASSQNRGENSPLH
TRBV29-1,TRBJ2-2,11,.,SVDAWETGELF
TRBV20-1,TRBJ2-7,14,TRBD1,SARPTRGQGVYEQY
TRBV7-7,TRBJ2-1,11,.,ASSLKVAGEQF
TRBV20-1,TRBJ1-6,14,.,SARGGISSYNSPLH
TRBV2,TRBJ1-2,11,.,ASSRAGSYGYT
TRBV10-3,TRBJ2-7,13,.,AISESSGLHYEQY
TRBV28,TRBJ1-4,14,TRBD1,ASSLKGTGVDEKLF
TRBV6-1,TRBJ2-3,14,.,ASSPLDSSVTDTQY
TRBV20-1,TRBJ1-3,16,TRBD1,SAQGGTGVYRGGNTIY
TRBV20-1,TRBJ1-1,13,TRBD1,SAPDLGQGPTEAF
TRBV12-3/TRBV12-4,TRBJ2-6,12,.,ASRHGSGANVLT
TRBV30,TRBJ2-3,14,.,AWSGRRLTSTDTQY
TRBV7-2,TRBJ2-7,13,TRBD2,ASSLETSDTYEQY